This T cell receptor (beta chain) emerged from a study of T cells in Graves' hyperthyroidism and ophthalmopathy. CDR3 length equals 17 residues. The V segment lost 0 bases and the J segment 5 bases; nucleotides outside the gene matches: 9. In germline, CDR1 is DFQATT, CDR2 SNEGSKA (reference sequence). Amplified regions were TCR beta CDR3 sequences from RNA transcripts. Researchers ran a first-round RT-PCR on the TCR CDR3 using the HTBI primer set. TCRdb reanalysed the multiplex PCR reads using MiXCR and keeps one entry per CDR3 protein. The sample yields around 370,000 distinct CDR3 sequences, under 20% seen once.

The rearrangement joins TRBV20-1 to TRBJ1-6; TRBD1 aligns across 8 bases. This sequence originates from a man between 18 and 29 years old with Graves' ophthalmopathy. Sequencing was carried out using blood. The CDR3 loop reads CSARDPSRGLDNSPLHF. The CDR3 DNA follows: TGCAGTGCTAGAGATCCGTCCAGGGGGCTTGATAATTCACCCCTCCACTTT.